The rows below give T cell receptor beta chains drawn from one sample of a study of control samples from healthy donors and cancer patients. Using immunoSEQ multiplex PCR, the repertoire was profiled, and TCRdb retains in-frame clones only, with some absent. The data contain 170,000 or so clones, roughly 94% of them seen just once; the ten biggest clones take up 1.2% to 1.5%. Sequenced: blood. The receptors were gathered from a woman under 30 in good health. Each CDR3 is given with its conserved first and last residue. Part of the rows lack a size; the others show once, few, many or a class for expanded clones.

clone_size	v_call	j_call	cdr3_aa
-	TRBV5-1	TRBJ2-7	CASSQFGVYEQYF
-	TRBV4-3	TRBJ2-5	CASSQEGRLHQETQYF
-	TRBV6-6	TRBJ2-1	CASSYNLAEQFF
-	TRBV12-3/TRBV12-4	TRBJ1-2	CASSSVESGGYTF
-	TRBV4-1	TRBJ2-1	CASSHFDRGVYNEQFF
-	TRBV6-5	TRBJ1-4	CASSLKASNEKLFF
-	TRBV11-2	TRBJ1-2	CASSLRRGPTYGYTF
once	TRBV11-3	TRBJ2-7	CASSFTLGGTKYEQYF
-	TRBV9	TRBJ1-2	CASSPGTFFSNYGYTF
once	TRBV24-1	TRBJ2-5	CATSASTQETQYF
-	TRBV3-1/TRBV3-2	TRBJ2-7	CASSPGSGTAYEQYF
once	TRBV6-1	TRBJ1-1	CASSEAMGRAVRSNTEAFF
-	TRBV4-2	TRBJ2-3	CASSQESRGAYNTDTQYF
-	TRBV3-1/TRBV3-2	TRBJ2-2	CASSPGGPDTGELFF
-	TRBV4-3	TRBJ2-5	CASSQGVRGPETQYF
-	TRBV3-1/TRBV3-2	TRBJ2-7	CASSQGGLAGYEQYF
-	TRBV5-1	TRBJ1-2	CASTELGNYGYTF
-	TRBV7-9	TRBJ1-3	CASSPDRAGNTIYF
-	TRBV6-5	TRBJ1-4	CASSRTATNEKLFF
-	TRBV15	TRBJ1-2	CATSRIPRVRNYGYTF
-	TRBV9	TRBJ1-6	CASSVGQAYNSPLHF
-	TRBV5-4	TRBJ2-2	CASSATGVNTGELFF
-	TRBV9	TRBJ2-5	CASSVGGGPFGETQYF
-	TRBV6-6	TRBJ1-5	CASSFSRDQPQHF
-	TRBV7-9	TRBJ1-4	CASTPMLGIEKLFF
-	TRBV24-1	TRBJ2-7	CATSESGALYEQYF
-	TRBV6-5	TRBJ1-5	CASSLGTGPNQPQHF
-	TRBV2	TRBJ1-1	CASGGQFPFF
-	TRBV19	TRBJ2-1	CASSSRDDQQFF
-	TRBV9	TRBJ1-1	CASSPAGTGNPEAFF
-	TRBV7-2	TRBJ1-6	CASSLVQGRRSPLHF
-	TRBV10-3	TRBJ2-3	CAISEWQGTDTQYF
-	TRBV20-1	TRBJ1-1	CSAATGANIFF
once	TRBV7-2	TRBJ1-2	CASSPEGQGAYGYTF
-	TRBV7-8	TRBJ2-5	CASSLNFQETQYF
-	TRBV6-6	TRBJ1-4	CASSFLRTGEEKLFF